This T cell receptor beta chain was sequenced for a study of technical replicates of blood from a handful of donors (TCRdb year 2017). Libraries were built with the immunoSEQ multiplex PCR assay. TCRdb obtained this table from immuneACCESS and retained in-frame rearrangements with V and J assigned. These tables miss some clones; where compared with another copy, unresolved V genes account for less than half of the shortfall, and the remainder is unexplained. The sample contains approximately 65,000 clones, more than 75% of them found a single time. About 5.1% of the sample lies in the top ten. The germline V gene encodes CDR1 PRHDT and CDR2 FYEKMQ (reference sequence). The germline V and J ends show losses of 6 bases and 1 base respectively, and no gene match explains 5 bases of the junction. Reading from cysteine to phenylalanine, the CDR3 counts 14 amino acids. Kept here is only the CDR3 DNA, which spans 42 bases and is read in frame from base 1.

As to this clone: Its recognized antigen is unknown. No base qualities exist here, and no much larger clone lies one base off it.

This TCR came from a human donor in good health. Some clones in this sample may be carry-over from other donors' samples. Recombination joined TRBV13 with TRBJ2-7, and 8 junction bases match TRBD2. Sequences were obtained from PBMCs. The CDR3 protein: CASSPGLVSYEQYF. The base sequence is TGTGCCAGCAGTCCGGGACTAGTATCCTACGAGCAGTACTTC.